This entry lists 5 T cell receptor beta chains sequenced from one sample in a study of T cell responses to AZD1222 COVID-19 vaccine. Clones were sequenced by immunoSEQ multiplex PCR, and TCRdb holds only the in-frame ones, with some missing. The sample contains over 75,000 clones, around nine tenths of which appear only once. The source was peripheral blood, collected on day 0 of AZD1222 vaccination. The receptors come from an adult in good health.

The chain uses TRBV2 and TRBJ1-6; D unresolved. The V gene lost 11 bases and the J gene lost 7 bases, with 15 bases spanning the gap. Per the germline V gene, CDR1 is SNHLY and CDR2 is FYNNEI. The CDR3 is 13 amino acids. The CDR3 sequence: CASQRENNSPLHF. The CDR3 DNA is TGTGCCTCCCAGCGGGAAAACAATTCACCCCTCCACTTT. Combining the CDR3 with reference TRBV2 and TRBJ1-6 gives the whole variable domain EPEVTQTPSHQVTQMGQEVILRCVPISNHLYFYWYRQILGQKVEFLVSFYNNEISEKSEIFDDQFSVERPDGSNFTLKIRSTKLEDSAMYFCASQRENNSPLHFGNGTRLTVT.

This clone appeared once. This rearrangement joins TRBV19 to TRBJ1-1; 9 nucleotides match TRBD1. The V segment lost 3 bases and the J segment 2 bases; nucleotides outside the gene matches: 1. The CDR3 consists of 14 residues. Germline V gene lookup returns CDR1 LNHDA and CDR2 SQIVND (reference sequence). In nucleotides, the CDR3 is TGTGCCAGTAGTATTACAGGGGGCAACACTGAAGCTTTCTTT. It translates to CASSITGGNTEAFF.

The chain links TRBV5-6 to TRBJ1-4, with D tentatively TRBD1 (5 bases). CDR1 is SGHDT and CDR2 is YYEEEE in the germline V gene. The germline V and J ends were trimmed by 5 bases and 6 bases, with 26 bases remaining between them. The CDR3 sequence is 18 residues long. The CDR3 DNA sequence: TGTGCCAGCAGTTCTCCGGGGACCTTGGTCGGGGAGTATGAAAAACTGTTTTTT. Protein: CASSSPGTLVGEYEKLFF.

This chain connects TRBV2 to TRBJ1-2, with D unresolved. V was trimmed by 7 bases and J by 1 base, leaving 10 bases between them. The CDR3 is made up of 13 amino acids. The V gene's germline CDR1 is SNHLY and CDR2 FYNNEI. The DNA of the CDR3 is TGTGCCAGCATTATCGCGTTTAACTATGGCTACACCTTC. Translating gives CASIIAFNYGYTF.

The CDR3 region is CASNDRVDQETQYF. The CDR3 nucleotides are TGTGCCAGTAACGACAGGGTAGACCAAGAGACCCAGTACTTC. V is TRBV19 and J is TRBJ2-5, with 7 bases that match TRBD1. V lost 7 bases to trimming and J lost 0 bases; unmatched junction nucleotides: 5. The CDR3 contains 14 residues. The germline V gene has CDR1 LNHDA and CDR2 SQIVND (reference sequence).